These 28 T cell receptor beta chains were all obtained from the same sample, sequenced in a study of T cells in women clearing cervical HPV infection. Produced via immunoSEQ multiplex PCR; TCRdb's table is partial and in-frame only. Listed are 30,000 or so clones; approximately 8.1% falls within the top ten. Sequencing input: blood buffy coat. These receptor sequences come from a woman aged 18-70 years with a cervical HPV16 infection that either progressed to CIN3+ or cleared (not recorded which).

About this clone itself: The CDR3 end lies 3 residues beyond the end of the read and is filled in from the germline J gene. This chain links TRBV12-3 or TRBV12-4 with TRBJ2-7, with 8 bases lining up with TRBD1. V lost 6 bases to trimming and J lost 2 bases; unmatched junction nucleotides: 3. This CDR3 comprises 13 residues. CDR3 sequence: CASRRQGPYEQYF. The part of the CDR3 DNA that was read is TGTGCCAGCAGACGACAGGGGCCCTACGAG.

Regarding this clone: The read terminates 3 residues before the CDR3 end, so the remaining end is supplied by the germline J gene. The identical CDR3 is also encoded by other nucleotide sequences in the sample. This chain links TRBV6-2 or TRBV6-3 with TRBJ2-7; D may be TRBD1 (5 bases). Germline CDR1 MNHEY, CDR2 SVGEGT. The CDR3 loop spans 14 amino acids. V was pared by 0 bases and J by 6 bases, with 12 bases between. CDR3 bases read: TGTGCCAGCAGTTACTCCACAGGATATCGCGAG. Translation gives CASSYSTGYRE. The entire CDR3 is CASSYSTGYREQYF.

CDR3 DNA (partial): TGCAGCGTTAGCCCTGCGGGAGGTTTCTACAATGAG. Amino acid sequence: CSVSPAGGFYNE. Given in full, the CDR3 is CSVSPAGGFYNEQFF. V is TRBV29-1 and J is TRBJ2-1; 8 nucleotides match TRBD2. The sequence runs out 3 residues before the end of the CDR3; the remainder is reconstructed from the germline J gene. Trimming took 5 bases from V and 3 from J; bases not matched to a gene: 9. CDR1 and CDR2 (germline): SQVTM, ANQGSEA. This CDR3 contains 15 residues.

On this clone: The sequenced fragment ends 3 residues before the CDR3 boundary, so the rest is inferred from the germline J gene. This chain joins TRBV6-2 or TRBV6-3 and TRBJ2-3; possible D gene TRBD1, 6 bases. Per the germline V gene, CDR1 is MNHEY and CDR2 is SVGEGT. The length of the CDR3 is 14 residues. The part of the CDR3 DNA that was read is TGTGCCAGCAGGGCATACAGGGAGAATCAGCCG. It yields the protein CASRAYRENQP. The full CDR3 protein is CASRAYRENQPQYF.

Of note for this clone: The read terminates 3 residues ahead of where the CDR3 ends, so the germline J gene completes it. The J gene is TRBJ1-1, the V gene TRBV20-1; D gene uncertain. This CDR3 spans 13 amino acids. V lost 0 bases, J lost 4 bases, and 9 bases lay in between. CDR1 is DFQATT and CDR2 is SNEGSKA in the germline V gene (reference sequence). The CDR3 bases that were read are TGCAGTGCTAGAGAGGAGACTCCCACTGAA. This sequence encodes CSAREETPTE. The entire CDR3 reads CSAREETPTEAFF.

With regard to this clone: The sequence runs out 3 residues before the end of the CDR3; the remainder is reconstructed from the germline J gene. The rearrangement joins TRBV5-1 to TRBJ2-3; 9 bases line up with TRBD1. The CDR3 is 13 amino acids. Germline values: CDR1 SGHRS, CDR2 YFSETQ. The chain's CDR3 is CASGQGPGETQYF. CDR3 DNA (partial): TGCGCCAGTGGACAGGGGCCAGGGGAGACG.

CDR3 in amino acids: CASSLDGPSNQPQHF. The CDR3 DNA, read in part, is TGTGCCAGCAGCTTAGACGGTCCTTCCAATCAGCCC. The V and J genes are TRBV7-9 and TRBJ1-5, with unresolved D. The CDR3 end lies 3 residues beyond the end of the read and is filled in from the germline J gene. This CDR3 has 15 amino acids. Germline V gives CDR1 SEHNR, CDR2 FQNEAQ (reference sequence). The V end lost 1 base, the J end lost 3 bases, and 10 bases lay between the germline ends.

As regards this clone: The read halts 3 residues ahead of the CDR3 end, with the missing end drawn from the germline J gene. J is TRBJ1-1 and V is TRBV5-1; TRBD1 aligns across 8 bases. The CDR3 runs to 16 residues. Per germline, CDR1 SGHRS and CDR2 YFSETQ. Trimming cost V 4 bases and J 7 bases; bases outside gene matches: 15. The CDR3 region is CASSHRQGMASIEAFF. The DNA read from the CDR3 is TGCGCCAGCAGCCATAGACAGGGGATGGCTTCAATTGAA. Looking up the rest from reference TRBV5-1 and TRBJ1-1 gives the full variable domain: KAGVTQTPRYLIKTRGQQVTLSCSPISGHRSVSWYQQTPGQGLQFLFEYFSETQRNKGNFPGRFSGRQFSNSRSEMNVSTLELGDSALYLCASSHRQGMASIEAFFGQGTRLTVV.

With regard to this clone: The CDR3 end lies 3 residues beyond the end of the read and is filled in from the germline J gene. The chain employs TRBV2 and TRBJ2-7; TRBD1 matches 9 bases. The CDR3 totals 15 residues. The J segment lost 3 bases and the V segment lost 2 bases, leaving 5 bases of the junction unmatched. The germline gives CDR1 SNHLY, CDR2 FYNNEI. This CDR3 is CASSEIGTGFYEQYF. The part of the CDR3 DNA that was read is TGTGCCAGCAGTGAAATCGGGACAGGGTTCTACGAG.

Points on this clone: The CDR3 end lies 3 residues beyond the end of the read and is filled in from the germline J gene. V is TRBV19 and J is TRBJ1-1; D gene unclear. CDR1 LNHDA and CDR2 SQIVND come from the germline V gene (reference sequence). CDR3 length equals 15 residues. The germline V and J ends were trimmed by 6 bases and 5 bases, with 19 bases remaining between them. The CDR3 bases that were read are TGTGCCAGTAGCAGTACCCGACTTCTAAAGACTGAA. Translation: CASSSTRLLKTE. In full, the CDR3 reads CASSSTRLLKTEAFF.

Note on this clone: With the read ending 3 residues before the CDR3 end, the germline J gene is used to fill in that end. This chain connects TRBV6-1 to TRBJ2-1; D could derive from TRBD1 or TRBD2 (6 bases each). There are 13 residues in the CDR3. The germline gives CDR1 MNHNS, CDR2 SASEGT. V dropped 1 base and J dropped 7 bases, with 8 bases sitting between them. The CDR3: CASSEGRGNEQFF. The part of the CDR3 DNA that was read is TGTGCCAGCAGTGAAGGGAGGGGGAATGAG.

The CDR3 loop is CASRGDTEKLFF. Partial CDR3 DNA: TGTGCCAGCAGGGGGGACACTGAAAAA. The chain uses TRBV12-3 or TRBV12-4 and TRBJ1-4, with D possibly matching TRBD1 (6 bases). The read ends 3 residues early relative to the CDR3; the germline J gene fills the gap. Trimming cost V 6 bases and J 7 bases, with 9 bases left between them. This CDR3 spans 12 amino acids.

The CDR3 is CASSLGLLSSYEQYF. Partial CDR3 DNA: TGTGCCAGCAGCTTAGGACTTCTAAGCTCCTACGAG. This chain uses TRBV7-2 with TRBJ2-7, with no clear D. The CDR3 is cut off 3 residues early in the read; its end comes from the germline J gene. The V end was cut by 1 base, the J end by 0 bases, with 10 bases between. Germline values: CDR1 SGHTA, CDR2 FQGNSA. The length of the CDR3 is 15 residues.

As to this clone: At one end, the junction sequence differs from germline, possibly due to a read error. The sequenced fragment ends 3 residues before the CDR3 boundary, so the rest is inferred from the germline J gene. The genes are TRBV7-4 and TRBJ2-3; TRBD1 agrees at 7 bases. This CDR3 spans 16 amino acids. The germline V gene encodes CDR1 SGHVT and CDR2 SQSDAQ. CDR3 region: CAISLSRQDRQETQYF. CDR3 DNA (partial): TGTGCCATCAGCTTATCGAGACAGGACAGGCAAGAGACG.

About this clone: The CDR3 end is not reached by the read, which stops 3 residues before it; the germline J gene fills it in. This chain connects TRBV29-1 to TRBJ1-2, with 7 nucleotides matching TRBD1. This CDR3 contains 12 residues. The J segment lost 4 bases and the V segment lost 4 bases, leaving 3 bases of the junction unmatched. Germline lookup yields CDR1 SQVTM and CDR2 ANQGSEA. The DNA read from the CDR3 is TGCAGCGTTGTGGGACAGACCTATGGC. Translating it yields CSVVGQTYG. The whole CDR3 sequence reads CSVVGQTYGYTF.

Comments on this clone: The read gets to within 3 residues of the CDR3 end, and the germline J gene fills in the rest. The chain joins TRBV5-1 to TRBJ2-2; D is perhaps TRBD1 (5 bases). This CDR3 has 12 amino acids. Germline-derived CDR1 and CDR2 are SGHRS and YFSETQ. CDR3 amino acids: CASSDQQDALFF. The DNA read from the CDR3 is TGCGCCAGCAGCGACCAACAGGACGCG.

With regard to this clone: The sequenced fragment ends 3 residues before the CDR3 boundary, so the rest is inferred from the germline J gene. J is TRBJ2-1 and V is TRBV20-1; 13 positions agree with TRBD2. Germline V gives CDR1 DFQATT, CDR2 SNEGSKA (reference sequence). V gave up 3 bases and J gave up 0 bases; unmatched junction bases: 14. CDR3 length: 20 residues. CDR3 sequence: CSARDLGGLAGAPSYNEQFF. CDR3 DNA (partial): TGCAGTGCTAGGGATCTGGGTGGACTAGCGGGGGCACCCTCCTACAATGAG.

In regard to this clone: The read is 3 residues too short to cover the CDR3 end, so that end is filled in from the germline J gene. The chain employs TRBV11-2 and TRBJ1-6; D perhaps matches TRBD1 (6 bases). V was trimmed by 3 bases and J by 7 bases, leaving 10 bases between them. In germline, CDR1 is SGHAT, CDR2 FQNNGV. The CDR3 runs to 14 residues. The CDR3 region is CASSFAGANSPLHF. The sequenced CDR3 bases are TGTGCCAGCAGCTTTGCGGGGGCGAATTCACCC. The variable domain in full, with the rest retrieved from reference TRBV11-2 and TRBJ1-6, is EAGVAQSPRYKIIEKRQSVAFWCNPISGHATLYWYQQILGQGPKLLIQFQNNGVVDDSQLPKDRFSAERLKGVDSTLKIQPAKLEDSAVYLCASSFAGANSPLHFGNGTRLTVT.

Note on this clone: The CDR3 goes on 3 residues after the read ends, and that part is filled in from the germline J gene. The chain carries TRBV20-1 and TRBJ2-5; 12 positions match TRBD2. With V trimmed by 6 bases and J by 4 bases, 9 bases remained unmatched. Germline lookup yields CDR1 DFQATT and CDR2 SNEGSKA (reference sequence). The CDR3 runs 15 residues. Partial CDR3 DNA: TGCAGTGCCGCCAAAGCGGGACTAGCGGGAGAGACC. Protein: CSAAKAGLAGET. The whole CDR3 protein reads CSAAKAGLAGETQYF.

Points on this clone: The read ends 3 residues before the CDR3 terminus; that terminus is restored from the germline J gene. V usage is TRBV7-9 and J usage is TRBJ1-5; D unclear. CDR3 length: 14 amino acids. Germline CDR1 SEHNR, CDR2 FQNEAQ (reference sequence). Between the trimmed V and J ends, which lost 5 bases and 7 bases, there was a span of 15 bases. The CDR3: CASSPDPPGQPQHF. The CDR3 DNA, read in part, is TGTGCCAGCAGCCCCGATCCCCCGGGGCAGCCC. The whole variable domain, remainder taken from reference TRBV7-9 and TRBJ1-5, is DTGVSQNPRHKITKRGQNVTFRCDPISEHNRLYWYRQTLGQGPEFLTYFQNEAQLEKSRLLSDRFSAERPKGSFSTLEIQRTEQGDSAMYLCASSPDPPGQPQHFGDGTRLSIL.

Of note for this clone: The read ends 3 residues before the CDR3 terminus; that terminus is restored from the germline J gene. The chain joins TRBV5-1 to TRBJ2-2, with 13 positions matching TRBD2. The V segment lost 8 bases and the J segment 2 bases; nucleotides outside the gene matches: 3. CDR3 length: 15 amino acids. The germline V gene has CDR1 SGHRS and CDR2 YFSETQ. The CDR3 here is CASRGLAGNTGELFF. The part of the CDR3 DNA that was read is TGCGCCAGTAGGGGACTAGCGGGAAACACCGGGGAG.

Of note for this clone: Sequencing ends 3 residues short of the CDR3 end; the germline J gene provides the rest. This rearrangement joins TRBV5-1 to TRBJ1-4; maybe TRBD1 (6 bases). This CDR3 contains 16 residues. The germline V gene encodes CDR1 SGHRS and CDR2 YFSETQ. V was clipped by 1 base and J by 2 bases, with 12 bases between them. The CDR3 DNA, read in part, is TGCGCCAGCAGCTTGAGGAAAGGACAGACTAATGAAAAA. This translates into CASSLRKGQTNEK. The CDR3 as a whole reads CASSLRKGQTNEKLFF.

The CDR3 sequence is CASSWTGAPYNEQFF. The CDR3 bases that were read are TGTGCCAGCAGCTGGACAGGGGCACCCTACAATGAG. V and J are TRBV7-2 and TRBJ2-1; 9 bases are a match to TRBD1. The CDR3 goes on 3 residues after the read ends, and that part is filled in from the germline J gene. CDR1 is SGHTA, CDR2 FQGNSA, per germline. V trimming: 4 bases; J trimming: 2 bases; junction bases outside the gene matches: 3. The CDR3 contains 15 residues.

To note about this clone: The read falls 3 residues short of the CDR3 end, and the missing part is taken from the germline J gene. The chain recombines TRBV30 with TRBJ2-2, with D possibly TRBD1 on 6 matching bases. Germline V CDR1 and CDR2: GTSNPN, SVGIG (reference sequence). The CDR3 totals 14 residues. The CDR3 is CAWRPKGDNSPLFF. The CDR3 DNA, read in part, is TGTGCCTGGAGGCCTAAAGGGGACAATTCACCG.

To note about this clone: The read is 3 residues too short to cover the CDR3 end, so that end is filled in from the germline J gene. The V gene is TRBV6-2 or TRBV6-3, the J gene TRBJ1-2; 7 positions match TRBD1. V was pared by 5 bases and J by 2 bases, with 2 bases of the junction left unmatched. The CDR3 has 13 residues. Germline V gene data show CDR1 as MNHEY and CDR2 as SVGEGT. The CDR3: CASSETGNYGYTF. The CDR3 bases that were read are TGTGCCAGCAGTGAGACAGGGAACTATGGC.

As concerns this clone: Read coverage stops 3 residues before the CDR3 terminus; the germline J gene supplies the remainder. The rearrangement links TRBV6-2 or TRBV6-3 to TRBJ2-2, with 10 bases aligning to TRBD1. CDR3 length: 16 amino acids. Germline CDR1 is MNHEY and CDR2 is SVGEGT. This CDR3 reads CASSSGTGATNEKLFF. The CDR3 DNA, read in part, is TGTGCCAGCAGTTCCGGGACAGGGGCAACTAATGAAAAG.

CDR3 sequence: CASSVSGFGGYTF. Partial CDR3 DNA: TGTGCCAGCAGTGTTAGTGGATTCGGGGGC. The J gene is TRBJ1-2, the V gene TRBV6-2 or TRBV6-3; D is unclear. The CDR3 end lies 3 residues beyond the end of the read and is filled in from the germline J gene. CDR1 is MNHEY, CDR2 SVGEGT, per germline. CDR3 size: 13 residues.

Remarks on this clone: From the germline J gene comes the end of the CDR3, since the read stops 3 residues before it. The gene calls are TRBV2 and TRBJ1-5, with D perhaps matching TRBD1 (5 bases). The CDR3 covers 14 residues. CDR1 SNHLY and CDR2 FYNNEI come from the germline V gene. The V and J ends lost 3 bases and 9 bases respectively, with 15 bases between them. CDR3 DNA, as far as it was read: TGTGCCAGCAGTGATCCGGGTTACGGGGGGCCC. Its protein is CASSDPGYGGP. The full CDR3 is CASSDPGYGGPQHF.